This paragraph reports one T cell receptor (beta chain). Its target is unknown. The study sequenced TCR beta in blood CD8+ and CD4+ T cells. Negative isolation yielded CD8+ and CD4+ T cells; FACS enriched TEMRA cells. The data were taken from a study of CD8 T cells in Susac syndrome. Broader study findings: An acknowledgment was made by the study that its TCR sequencing and HLA analysis involved relatively few individuals.

The V segment lost 3 bases and the J segment 4 bases; nucleotides outside the gene matches: 8. Germline CDR1 reads DFQATT; CDR2 reads SNEGSKA (reference sequence). The CDR3 consists of 14 residues. When the RNA was reverse transcribed, random hexamers were used with an input of roughly 0.45 to 1 ug. Amplification of TCR beta CDR3 was carried out by immunoSEQ multiplex PCR, which covered 54 Vbeta and 13 Jbeta segments. TCRdb redid the calling of the immunoSEQ multiplex PCR reads with MiXCR, one entry per CDR3 protein. Here the sample spans 400,000 to 550,000 distinct CDR3 sequences, approximately 85% being singletons.

The chain carries TRBV20-1 and TRBJ2-7; TRBD1 aligns across 8 bases. The TCR originated in a human donor with multiple sclerosis. The sequencing sample was made of CD8+ T cells from PBMCs. CDR3 nucleotides: TGCAGTGCTAGGGCCGGACAGGGAAGATACGAGCAGTACTTC. This encodes CSARAGQGRYEQYF.